A single sample is the source of the 26 T cell receptor beta chains below, sequenced in a study of cytomegalovirus exposure and HLA in healthy donors. Clones were read by immunoSEQ multiplex PCR, and TCRdb kept only the in-frame ones, dropping some. The sample has some 120,000 clones; 89% are singletons. The sequencing sample was made of PBMCs. Receptors were obtained from a woman younger than 30 in good health and CMV-seronegative.

V and J are TRBV9 and TRBJ2-1; 10 nucleotides agree with TRBD2. V was clipped by 3 bases and J by 5 bases; unmatched bases: 8. The length of the CDR3 is 16 residues. The germline gives CDR1 SGDLS, CDR2 YYNGEE. CDR3 nucleotide sequence: TGTGCCAGCAGCGCGTTTAGCGGGAGGCTCGACAATGAGCAGTTCTTC. This encodes CASSAFSGRLDNEQFF.

The rearrangement uses TRBV18 and TRBJ2-1; TRBD2 agrees at 11 bases. CDR3 size: 17 residues. Trimming cost V 0 bases and J 4 bases; bases outside gene matches: 5. Germline V lookup: CDR1 KGHSH, CDR2 LQKENI. CDR3 DNA: TGTGCCAGCTCACCACCTAGCGGGAGGGCCGGGTACAATGAGCAGTTCTTC. Translating gives CASSPPSGRAGYNEQFF.

A single count supports this clone. This chain joins TRBV19 and TRBJ2-7; 13 bases are shared with TRBD2. This CDR3 spans 15 amino acids. J gave up 4 bases and V 4 bases, and 4 bases lay outside the gene matches. Germline-derived CDR1 and CDR2 are LNHDA and SQIVND (reference sequence). The CDR3 loop reads CASSTRLAGGYEQYF. DNA for the CDR3: TGTGCCAGTAGTACAAGACTAGCGGGAGGTTACGAGCAGTACTTC.

This rearrangement joins TRBV19 to TRBJ1-5; D is unclear. The germline V and J ends were trimmed by 0 bases and 6 bases, with 6 bases remaining between them. Germline V CDR1 and CDR2: LNHDA, SQIVND (reference sequence). The CDR3 length is 13 residues. Here the CDR3 DNA reads TGTGCCAGTAGTATAGATTGGCCTCAGCCCCAGCATTTT. This codes for CASSIDWPQPQHF.

The CDR3 DNA follows: TGTGCCAGCAGCTCTGGAGACAGCTCTGGAAACACCATATATTTT. Translated: CASSSGDSSGNTIYF. The V and J genes are TRBV7-3 and TRBJ1-3; D perhaps matches TRBD1 (5 bases). The CDR3 is 15 residues long. Germline V gene sequence: CDR1 SGHTA, CDR2 FQGTGA. Trimming took 4 bases from V and 0 from J, leaving 10 bases between them.

The chain is built from TRBV11-2 and TRBJ2-3, with TRBD1 matching over 12 bases. CDR1 is SGHAT and CDR2 is FQNNGV in the germline V gene. The length of the CDR3 is 16 residues. Trimming took 8 bases from V and 6 from J; bases not matched to a gene: 12. This CDR3 is CASRRPGQGARDTQYF. For the CDR3, the DNA is TGTGCCAGCCGCCGTCCGGGACAGGGGGCGCGGGATACGCAGTATTTT.

This CDR3 reads CASSVGDSPTGELFF. Written as DNA, the CDR3 is TGTGCCAGCAGCGTAGGTGACTCACCAACCGGGGAGCTGTTTTTT. The chain uses TRBV9 and TRBJ2-2; D is undetermined. The CDR3 runs 15 residues. V lost 0 bases to trimming and J lost 5 bases, with 11 bases between them. CDR1 and CDR2 from the germline V gene are SGDLS and YYNGEE.

This sequence joins TRBV10-3 and TRBJ2-5; TRBD1 aligns across 8 bases. The J segment lost 4 bases and the V segment lost 5 bases, leaving 3 bases of the junction unmatched. There are 13 residues in the CDR3. Germline CDR1 is ENHRY and CDR2 is SYGVKD. The CDR3 loop is CAISPGQGETQYF. The CDR3 nucleotides read TGTGCCATCAGTCCCGGACAGGGAGAGACCCAGTACTTC.

This chain uses TRBV7-2 with TRBJ2-7, with 7 bases fitting TRBD1. Germline V gene data show CDR1 as SGHTA and CDR2 as FQGNSA. V was clipped by 7 bases and J by 4 bases; unmatched bases: 7. The CDR3 contains 13 residues. The CDR3 bases are TGTGCCAGCACCAGGGGGACCAATTACGAGCAGTACTTC. This gives the protein CASTRGTNYEQYF.

The rearrangement uses TRBV7-6 and TRBJ2-1; TRBD2 matches 16 bases. Unmatched junction bases numbered 9, after V lost 1 base and J lost 0 bases. There are 21 residues in the CDR3. CDR1 is SGHVS and CDR2 is FNYEAQ in the germline V gene. The CDR3 loop reads CASSLVGPGTSGRASYNEQFF. The CDR3 nucleotides read TGTGCCAGCAGCTTAGTCGGGCCCGGGACTAGCGGGAGGGCCTCCTACAATGAGCAGTTCTTC.

The chain employs TRBV5-4 and TRBJ2-1, with 9 bases identical to TRBD1. V lost 1 base, J lost 8 bases, and 4 bases stayed unmatched. The germline gives CDR1 SGHNT, CDR2 YYREEE (reference sequence). This CDR3 is 14 amino acids long. In nucleotides, the CDR3 is TGTGCCAGCAGCTTGTTGGACAGGGGCGATGAGCAGTTCTTC. Translated, it gives CASSLLDRGDEQFF.

In nucleotides, the CDR3 is TGTGCCAGCAGCTTAGGCGCTGGGGGGGGCGTTAACTATGGCTACACCTTC. Its translation is CASSLGAGGGVNYGYTF. This chain uses TRBV7-9 with TRBJ1-2; D might be TRBD1 (6 bases). V lost 1 base and J 1 base, leaving 16 bases between the germline ends. There are 17 residues in the CDR3. Germline V gene lookup returns CDR1 SEHNR and CDR2 FQNEAQ (reference sequence). The full variable domain, with the rest looked up from reference TRBV7-9 and TRBJ1-2, is DTGVSQNPRHKITKRGQNVTFRCDPISEHNRLYWYRQTLGQGPEFLTYFQNEAQLEKSRLLSDRFSAERPKGSFSTLEIQRTEQGDSAMYLCASSLGAGGGVNYGYTFGSGTRLTVV.

The chain is built from TRBV5-1 and TRBJ2-5; 7 nucleotides match TRBD2. Germline V gives CDR1 SGHRS, CDR2 YFSETQ. This CDR3 is 16 amino acids long. The V gene end was trimmed by 0 bases and the J gene end by 0 bases; junction bases not matched to a gene: 5. CDR3 coding DNA: TGCGCCAGCAGCTTGGAGGTTGCGGGGGACCAAGAGACCCAGTACTTC. Translated: CASSLEVAGDQETQYF.

This clone showed up just a few times. The chain employs TRBV2 and TRBJ2-7; 9 bases are a match to TRBD2. The germline gives CDR1 SNHLY, CDR2 FYNNEI. Trimming removed 4 bases from V and 4 bases from J; junction bases left unmatched: 5. The CDR3 loop spans 14 amino acids. The CDR3: CASSALAGRYEQYF. The CDR3 nucleotides are TGTGCCAGCAGTGCGCTAGCGGGGCGTTACGAGCAGTACTTC.

The gene calls are TRBV11-3 and TRBJ1-1; the D gene is possibly TRBD1 (5 bases). The length of the CDR3 is 13 residues. Germline V CDR1 and CDR2: SGHNT, YENEEA. V was pared by 5 bases and J by 7 bases, with 14 bases between. The chain's CDR3 is CASSLSQGLEAFF. The CDR3 DNA reads as TGTGCCAGCAGCCTATCTCAGGGCCTTGAAGCTTTCTTT.

This clone was counted a single time. This chain links TRBV6-1 with TRBJ1-2, with D possibly matching TRBD1 (5 bases). Trimming left V 5 bases short and J 5 bases short, with 12 bases between. CDR1 is MNHNS and CDR2 is SASEGT in the germline V gene. There are 13 residues in the CDR3. CDR3 region: CASSRTEGYGYTF. The CDR3 nucleotides are TGTGCCAGCAGTCGGACGGAGGGGTATGGCTACACCTTC.

CDR3 coding DNA: TGCAGCGTTGGACGGACCAGCAGGGGTGTTACGCAGTATTTT. This sequence encodes CSVGRTSRGVTQYF. This chain uses TRBV29-1 with TRBJ2-3; D possibly corresponds to TRBD1 (6 bases). The CDR3 totals 14 residues. Germline values: CDR1 SQVTM, CDR2 ANQGSEA. Trimming pared 4 bases from V and 8 bases from J, leaving 19 bases between.

V is TRBV6-4 and J is TRBJ2-1; 8 bases map to TRBD2. This CDR3 region has 16 residues. V was clipped by 3 bases and J by 9 bases; unmatched bases: 13. Germline V gives CDR1 MRHNA, CDR2 SNTAGT. The CDR3 nucleotides are TGTGCCAGCAGTGAATATCCCGTCGGGAGGGCCAGTGAGCAGTTCTTC. Translated, it gives CASSEYPVGRASEQFF.

The chain uses TRBV5-1 and TRBJ2-7; 8 bases are shared with TRBD2. Germline CDR1 is SGHRS and CDR2 is YFSETQ. The V segment lost 1 base and the J segment 5 bases; nucleotides outside the gene matches: 5. This CDR3 is 14 amino acids long. DNA for the CDR3: TGCGCCAGCAGCTTGAGCGGGAGTTACGACGAGCAGTACTTC. Translating gives CASSLSGSYDEQYF.

The rearrangement links TRBV4-1 to TRBJ2-3; D is unresolved. The CDR3 is 16 residues long. Trimming pared 1 base from V and 1 base from J, leaving 12 bases between. The germline V gene encodes CDR1 MGHRA and CDR2 YSYEKL. The CDR3 DNA reads TGCGCCAGCAGCCAAGTAAACTACCTAGGCACAGATACGCAGTATTTT. It encodes CASSQVNYLGTDTQYF.

This chain links TRBV6-1 with TRBJ2-7; 9 bases are a match to TRBD2. Trimming removed 8 bases from V and 1 base from J; junction bases left unmatched: 6. This CDR3 is built from 14 residues. Germline CDR1 reads MNHNS; CDR2 reads SASEGT. CDR3 in amino acids: CASGGRAWSYEQYF. The CDR3 DNA follows: TGTGCCAGCGGCGGGAGGGCCTGGTCCTACGAGCAGTACTTC.

This chain links TRBV5-1 with TRBJ2-3; the D gene is possibly TRBD1 (5 bases). Trimming removed 2 bases from V and 2 bases from J, with 12 bases in between. The CDR3 has 15 amino acids. Germline values: CDR1 SGHRS, CDR2 YFSETQ. The CDR3 nucleotides are TGCGCCAGCAGCTTCGGTACGACAGTCACAGATACGCAGTATTTT. This translates into CASSFGTTVTDTQYF.

This sequence joins TRBV9 and TRBJ2-7, with TRBD2 matching over 12 bases. The CDR3 extends over 14 amino acids. V lost 3 bases to trimming and J lost 6 bases; unmatched junction nucleotides: 4. CDR1 is SGDLS and CDR2 is YYNGEE in the germline V gene. CDR3 coding DNA: TGTGCCAGCAGCGCTCTAGCGGGGGGGGGCGAGCAGTACTTC. It specifies CASSALAGGGEQYF.

This chain uses TRBV11-2 with TRBJ2-5; D is unclear. CDR3 length equals 13 residues. Between the trimmed V and J ends, which lost 3 bases and 2 bases, there was a span of 7 bases. Per germline, CDR1 SGHAT and CDR2 FQNNGV. As DNA, the CDR3 is TGTGCCAGCAGCTTGCGGCCGCAAGAGACCCAGTACTTC. Its protein product is CASSLRPQETQYF.

The chain links TRBV6-5 to TRBJ2-1, with 9 bases fitting TRBD2. The ends lost 5 bases at V and 2 bases at J; junction bases unmatched: 4. The CDR3 contains 15 residues. In germline, CDR1 is MNHEY, CDR2 SVGAGI. CDR3 amino acids: CASSPVAGAYNEQFF. In DNA form, the CDR3 reads TGTGCCAGCAGTCCGGTAGCGGGAGCCTACAATGAGCAGTTCTTC.

The chain combines TRBV5-4 with TRBJ2-6; D is ambiguous. CDR3 size: 19 residues. The germline V gene encodes CDR1 SGHNT and CDR2 YYREEE (reference sequence). V lost 4 bases and J lost 4, with 24 bases in between. The CDR3 DNA reads TGTGCCAGCAGCCAGAGTATTCCCGGAGCCGACTCCGGGGCCAACGTCCTGACTTTC. This codes for CASSQSIPGADSGANVLTF.